This TCR delta chain was profiled in a study of gamma-delta chains in newborns, infants, children. Looking at the study overall: Microbial exposure reportedly drives polyclonal innate γδ T cell expansion after birth.

This clone has only a few counts. The TCRdb protein comes from a much larger clone and disagrees with this DNA's translation at residue 16, likely due to a read error; the protein given here is derived from the DNA. The sample holds other DNA sequences that translate to the same CDR3. In germline, CDR1 is GEAIGNYY, CDR2 EKD. The CDR3 is 18 amino acids. TCRdb reanalysed the reads via CATT. The data show 5,500 or so delta-chain clones, with 1.5% to 2.5% seen just once and under 15% held by the top ten. Source material: blood. The chain uses TRDV2 and TRDJ3; 9 nucleotides line up with TRDD3. This receptor was obtained from a child who was a newborn, infant or young child, either healthy, febrile or measles-vaccinated (not recorded which). The CDR3 coding sequence is TGTGCCTGTGACACCGTGGGGGATAGCTCCTGGGACACCCGACAGGTGTTTTTC. Encoded protein: CACDTVGDSSWDTRQVFF.